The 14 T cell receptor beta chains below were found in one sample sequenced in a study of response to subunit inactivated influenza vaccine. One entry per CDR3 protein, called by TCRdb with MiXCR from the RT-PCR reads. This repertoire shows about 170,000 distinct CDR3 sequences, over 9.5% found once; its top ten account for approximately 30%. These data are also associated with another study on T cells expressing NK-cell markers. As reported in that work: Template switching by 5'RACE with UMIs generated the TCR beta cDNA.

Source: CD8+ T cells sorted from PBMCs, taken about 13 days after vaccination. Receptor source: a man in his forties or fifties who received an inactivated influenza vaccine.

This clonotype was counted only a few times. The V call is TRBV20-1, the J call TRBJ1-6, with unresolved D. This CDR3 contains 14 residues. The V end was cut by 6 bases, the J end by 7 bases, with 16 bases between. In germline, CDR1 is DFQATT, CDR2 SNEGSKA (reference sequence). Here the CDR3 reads CSATEGFENSPLHF. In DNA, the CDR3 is TGCAGTGCAACAGAGGGATTTGAGAATTCACCCCTCCACTTT.

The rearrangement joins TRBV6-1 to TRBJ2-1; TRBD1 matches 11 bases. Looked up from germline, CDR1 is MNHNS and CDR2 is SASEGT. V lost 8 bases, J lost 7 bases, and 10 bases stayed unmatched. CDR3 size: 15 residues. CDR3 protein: CASLGQDRGRNEQFF. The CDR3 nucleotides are TGTGCCAGCCTTGGTCAGGACAGGGGGCGGAATGAGCAGTTCTTC.

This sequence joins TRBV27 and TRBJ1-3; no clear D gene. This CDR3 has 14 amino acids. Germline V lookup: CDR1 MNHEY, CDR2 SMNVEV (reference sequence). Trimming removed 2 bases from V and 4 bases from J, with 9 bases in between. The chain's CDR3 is CASSLAGYGNTIYF. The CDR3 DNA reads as TGTGCCAGCAGTTTAGCGGGATACGGAAACACCATATATTTT.

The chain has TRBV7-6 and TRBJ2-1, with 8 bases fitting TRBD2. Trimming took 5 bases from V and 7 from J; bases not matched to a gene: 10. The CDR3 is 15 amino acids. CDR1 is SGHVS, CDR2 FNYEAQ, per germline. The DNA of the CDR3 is TGTGCCAGCAGCCCTTGGACTAGCCCTGGGAATGAGCAGTTCTTC. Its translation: CASSPWTSPGNEQFF. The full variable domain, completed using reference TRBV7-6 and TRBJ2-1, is GAGVSQSPRYKVTKRGQDVALRCDPISGHVSLYWYRQALGQGPEFLTYFNYEAQQDKSGLPNDRFSAERPEGSISTLTIQRTEQRDSAMYRCASSPWTSPGNEQFFGPGTRLTVL.

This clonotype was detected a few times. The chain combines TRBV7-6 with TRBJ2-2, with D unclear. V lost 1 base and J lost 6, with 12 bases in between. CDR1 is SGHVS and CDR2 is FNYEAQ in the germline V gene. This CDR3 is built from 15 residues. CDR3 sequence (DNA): TGTGCCAGCAGCTTAGTCTCTCTCGCACCCGGGGAGCTGTTTTTT. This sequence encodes CASSLVSLAPGELFF.

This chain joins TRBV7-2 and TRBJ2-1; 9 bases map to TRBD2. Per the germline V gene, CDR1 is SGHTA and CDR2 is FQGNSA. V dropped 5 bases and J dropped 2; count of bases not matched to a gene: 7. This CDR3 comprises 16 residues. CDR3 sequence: CASSLIAGGAYNEQFF. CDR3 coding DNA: TGTGCCAGCAGCCTGATCGCGGGGGGGGCCTACAATGAGCAGTTCTTC.

The CDR3 DNA follows: TGTGCCAGCAGTTTGGAACTTAACTACGAGCAGTACTTC. This gives the protein CASSLELNYEQYF. This chain joins TRBV12-3 or TRBV12-4 and TRBJ2-7; unclear D gene. The CDR3 length is 13 residues. The V end was cut by 3 bases, the J end by 3 bases, with 9 bases between.

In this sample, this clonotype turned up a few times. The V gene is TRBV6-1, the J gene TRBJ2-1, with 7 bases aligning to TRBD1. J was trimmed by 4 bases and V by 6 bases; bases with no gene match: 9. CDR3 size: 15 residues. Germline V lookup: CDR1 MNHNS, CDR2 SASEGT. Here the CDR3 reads CASRDRTLGYNEQFF. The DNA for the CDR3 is TGTGCCAGCAGGGACAGGACCCTCGGGTACAATGAGCAGTTCTTC.

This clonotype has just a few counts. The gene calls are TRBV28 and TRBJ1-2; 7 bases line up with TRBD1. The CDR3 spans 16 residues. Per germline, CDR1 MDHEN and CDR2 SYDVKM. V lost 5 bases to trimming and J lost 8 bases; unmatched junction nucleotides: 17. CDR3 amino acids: CASSLLDRTGVGGYTF. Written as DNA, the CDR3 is TGTGCCAGCAGTCTCCTGGACAGGACGGGGGTAGGGGGCTACACCTTC.

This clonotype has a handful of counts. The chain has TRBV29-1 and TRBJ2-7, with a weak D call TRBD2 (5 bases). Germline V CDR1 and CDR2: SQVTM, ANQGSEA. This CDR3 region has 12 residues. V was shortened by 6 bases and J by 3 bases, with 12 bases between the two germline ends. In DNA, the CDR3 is TGCAGCGTCCTGGACGGAGGCTACGAGCAGTACTTC. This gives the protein CSVLDGGYEQYF.

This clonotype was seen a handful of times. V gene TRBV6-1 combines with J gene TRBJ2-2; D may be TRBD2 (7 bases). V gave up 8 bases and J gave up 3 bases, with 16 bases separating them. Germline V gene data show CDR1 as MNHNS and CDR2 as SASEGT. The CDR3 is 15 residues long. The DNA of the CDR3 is TGTGCCAGCTCAGTTTCGGGGGGCCACACCGGGGAGCTGTTTTTT. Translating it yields CASSVSGGHTGELFF.

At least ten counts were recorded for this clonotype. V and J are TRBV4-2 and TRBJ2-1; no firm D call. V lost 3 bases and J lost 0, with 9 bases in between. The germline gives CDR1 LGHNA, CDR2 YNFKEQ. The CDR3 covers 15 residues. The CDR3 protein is CASSHTTSSYNEQFF. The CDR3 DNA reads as TGTGCCAGCAGCCATACGACAAGCTCCTACAATGAGCAGTTCTTC.

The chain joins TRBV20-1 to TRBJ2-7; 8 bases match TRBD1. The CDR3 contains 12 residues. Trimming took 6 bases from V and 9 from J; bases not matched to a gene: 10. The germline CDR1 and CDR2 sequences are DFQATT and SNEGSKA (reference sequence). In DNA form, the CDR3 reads TGCAGTGCCGGACAGGGCTCCCTTGTGCAGTACTTC. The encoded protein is CSAGQGSLVQYF.

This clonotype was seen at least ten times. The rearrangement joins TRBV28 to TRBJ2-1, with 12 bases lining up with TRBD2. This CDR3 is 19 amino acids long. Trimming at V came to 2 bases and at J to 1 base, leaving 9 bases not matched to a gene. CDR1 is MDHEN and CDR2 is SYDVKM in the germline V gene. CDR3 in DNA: TGTGCCAGCAGTTTAGTGCTTACTAGCGGGGGGCCGTCCTACAATGAGCAGTTCTTC. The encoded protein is CASSLVLTSGGPSYNEQFF.